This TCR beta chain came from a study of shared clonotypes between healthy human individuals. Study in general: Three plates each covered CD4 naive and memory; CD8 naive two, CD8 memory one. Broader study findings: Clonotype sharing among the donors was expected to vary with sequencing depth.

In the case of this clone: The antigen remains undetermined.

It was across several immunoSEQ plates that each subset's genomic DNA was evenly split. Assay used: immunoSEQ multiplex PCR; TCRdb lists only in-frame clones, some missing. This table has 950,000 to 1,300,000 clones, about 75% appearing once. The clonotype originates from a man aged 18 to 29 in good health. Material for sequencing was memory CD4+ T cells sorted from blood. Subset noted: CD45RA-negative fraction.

Here the CDR3 DNA reads TGTGCCAGCACCTCGACAAACACCGGGGAGCTGTTTTTT. Translated, it gives CASTSTNTGELFF. The rearrangement uses TRBV11-3 and TRBJ2-2; D unclear. The CDR3 has 13 residues. Trimming took off 7 bases at V and 2 bases at J, with 8 bases between the two ends. The germline CDR1 and CDR2 sequences are SGHNT and YENEEA.